These 6 T cell receptor beta chains originate from one sample sequenced in a study of blood T cell repertoires in COVID-19. Profiled with immunoSEQ multiplex PCR; TCRdb holds only in-frame clones, not every one. The sample has fewer than 200,000 clones; approximately 82% are singletons. What was sequenced was peripheral blood. Every receptor here comes from a woman aged 80 or over with acute or convalescent COVID-19.

The chain links TRBV19 to TRBJ1-1; 11 bases are shared with TRBD1. This CDR3 spans 13 amino acids. The germline CDR1 and CDR2 sequences are LNHDA and SQIVND (reference sequence). Germline trimming cut 4 bases from V and 6 bases from J; bases unmatched to any gene: 1. The CDR3 protein is CASSRDRGAEAFF. The CDR3 region has the DNA TGTGCCAGTAGTAGGGACAGGGGGGCTGAAGCTTTCTTT.

CDR3 bases: TGTGCCAGCAGTTACCCGGGACAGTCTTACACCGGGGAGCTGTTTTTT. It yields the protein CASSYPGQSYTGELFF. The chain joins TRBV6-2 or TRBV6-3 to TRBJ2-2; 7 bases agree with TRBD1. Germline V lookup: CDR1 MNHEY, CDR2 SVGEGT. CDR3 length: 16 residues. The V and J ends lost 2 bases and 3 bases, in that order; junction bases with no gene match: 6.

The chain recombines TRBV19 with TRBJ1-2; a possible D gene is TRBD1 (5 bases). The CDR3 has 12 amino acids. The V and J ends lost 6 bases and 2 bases respectively, with 7 bases between them. Germline values: CDR1 LNHDA, CDR2 SQIVND (reference sequence). The CDR3 DNA is TGTGCCAGTAGCAGGGCGAACTATGGCTACACCTTC. Translated, it gives CASSRANYGYTF.

This chain connects TRBV6-5 to TRBJ1-1, with 10 bases fitting TRBD1. The CDR3 is 14 residues long. Germline values: CDR1 MNHEY, CDR2 SVGAGI. Trimming took 5 bases from V and 7 from J; bases not matched to a gene: 7. In nucleotides, the CDR3 is TGTGCCAGCAGTCCCAGGACAGGGGGGTTTGAAGCTTTCTTT. Protein sequence: CASSPRTGGFEAFF.

The gene calls are TRBV5-1 and TRBJ2-2, with TRBD1 identical over 8 bases. CDR1 is SGHRS and CDR2 is YFSETQ in the germline V gene. Unmatched junction bases numbered 11, after V lost 0 bases and J lost 4 bases. The CDR3 sequence is 18 residues long. CDR3 coding DNA: TGCGCCAGCAGCTTGGCGATGCAGGGGACAGGTTTCACCGGGGAGCTGTTTTTT. This sequence encodes CASSLAMQGTGFTGELFF. The full variable domain, with the rest looked up from reference TRBV5-1 and TRBJ2-2, is KAGVTQTPRYLIKTRGQQVTLSCSPISGHRSVSWYQQTPGQGLQFLFEYFSETQRNKGNFPGRFSGRQFSNSRSEMNVSTLELGDSALYLCASSLAMQGTGFTGELFFGEGSRLTVL.

The gene calls are TRBV9 and TRBJ2-7; TRBD2 is a possible D gene (5 bases). CDR1 SGDLS and CDR2 YYNGEE come from the germline V gene. CDR3 length: 12 amino acids. V dropped 2 bases and J dropped 5 bases, with 8 bases sitting between them. CDR3 DNA sequence: TGTGCCAGCAGCGTGGACGGGAACGAGCAGTACTTC. It translates to CASSVDGNEQYF.